This T cell receptor (beta chain) was documented in a study of blood T cell repertoires in COVID-19. Study details: Samples representing acute and convalescent COVID-19 were sourced from the United States, Italy and Spain.

In germline, CDR1 is LNHDA, CDR2 SQIVND (reference sequence). Trimming at V came to 7 bases and at J to 2 bases, leaving 4 bases not matched to a gene. The CDR3 consists of 14 residues. Generated by immunoSEQ multiplex PCR, the TCRdb table keeps only in-frame clones and is missing some. The sample consists of 100,000 or so clones, 87% of them appearing once. The rearrangement joins TRBV19 to TRBJ1-2; TRBD1 matches 10 bases. This TCR was sampled from a woman aged 25 to 39 with acute or convalescent COVID-19. Specimen: peripheral blood. DNA of the CDR3: TGTGCCAGTACAGGGACAGGGGCGAACTATGGCTACACCTTC. Translating it yields CASTGTGANYGYTF. Full variable domain (rest looked up from reference TRBV19 and TRBJ1-2): DGGITQSPKYLFRKEGQNVTLSCEQNLNHDAMYWYRQDPGQGLRLIYYSQIVNDFQKGDIAEGYSVSREKKESFPLTVTSAQKNPTAFYLCASTGTGANYGYTFGSGTRLTVV.